A selection of T cell receptor beta chains follows, all from one sample in a study of cytomegalovirus exposure and HLA in healthy donors. Libraries were prepared by immunoSEQ multiplex PCR; TCRdb keeps only in-frame clonotypes and omits some of them. Counted here are under 250,000 clones, under 95% occurring once; the ten biggest clones make up 1.1%. Material for sequencing was PBMCs. The source of these receptors is a woman between 18 and 29 years old in good health and CMV-seronegative. The CDR3 runs from the conserved cysteine through the conserved F or W. D genes are given only for firm matches. Not all rows give a size; the values are once, few, many and, for expanded clones, a class.

>TRBJ1-1|TRBV6-6|.|.
CASKGGRIMNTEAFF
TGTGCCAGCAAGGGGGGGAGAATTATGAACACTGAAGCTTTCTTT
>TRBJ2-7|TRBV5-8|.|TRBD2
CASSIRTSGSFYEQYF
TGTGCCAGCAGCATTCGGACTAGCGGGAGTTTCTACGAGCAGTACTTC
>TRBJ2-7|TRBV11-3|.|TRBD1
CASSRRDSSYEQYF
TGTGCCAGCAGCCGTCGGGACAGCTCCTACGAGCAGTACTTC
>TRBJ2-7|TRBV5-1|once|.
CASSSAGWRYEQYF
TGCGCCAGCAGCTCGGCGGGCTGGCGTTACGAGCAGTACTTC
>TRBJ2-1|TRBV6-5|.|TRBD2
CASSPSGRAANEQFF
TGTGCCAGCAGTCCCAGCGGGAGGGCCGCCAATGAGCAGTTCTTC
>TRBJ1-2|TRBV27|.|TRBD1
CASRKGAEGYTF
TGTGCCAGCAGGAAGGGGGCGGAAGGCTACACCTTC
>TRBJ1-5|TRBV7-9|.|.
CASSLARGDQPQHF
TGTGCCAGCAGCTTAGCCAGGGGAGATCAGCCCCAGCATTTT
>TRBJ1-1|TRBV11-2|.|.
CASSLPYNTEAFF
TGTGCCAGCAGCTTACCCTATAACACTGAAGCTTTCTTT
>TRBJ1-1|TRBV6-5|.|TRBD1
CATSPGAGGPEAFF
TGTGCCACCTCCCCCGGTGCAGGGGGCCCCGAAGCTTTCTTT
>TRBJ2-7|TRBV29-1|.|.
CSARDSHSYEQYF
TGCAGCGCACGGGACTCACATTCCTACGAGCAGTACTTC
>TRBJ2-1|TRBV30|few|.
CAWRWLYNEQFF
TGTGCCTGGAGGTGGCTTTACAATGAGCAGTTCTTC
>TRBJ1-3|TRBV30|few|TRBD1
CAWNPRQGFVGNTIYF
TGTGCCTGGAACCCCCGACAGGGTTTCGTCGGAAACACCATATATTTT
>TRBJ2-3|TRBV11-2|once|.
CASSLEATADTQYF
TGTGCCAGCAGCTTAGAGGCCACAGCAGATACGCAGTATTTT
>TRBJ2-5|TRBV5-1|.|.
CASSRTGQKTQYF
TGCGCCAGCAGCCGGACTGGCCAAAAGACCCAGTACTTC
>TRBJ2-6|TRBV29-1|.|.
CSVAVPPSGANVLTF
TGCAGCGTTGCAGTCCCCCCGTCTGGGGCCAACGTCCTGACTTTC
>TRBJ1-3|TRBV7-9|.|TRBD1
CASSFNSDTTGANLNTIYF
TGTGCCAGCAGCTTTAATTCTGACACCACAGGGGCCAATCTAAACACCATATATTTT
>TRBJ1-2|TRBV5-1|.|.
CASSPPGVDYGYTF
TGCGCCAGCAGCCCCCCAGGGGTCGACTATGGCTACACCTTC
>TRBJ2-4|TRBV7-8|once|.
CASSVTGGDKNIQYF
TGTGCCAGCAGCGTAACTGGAGGGGACAAAAACATTCAGTACTTC
>TRBJ2-5|TRBV1|.|.
CTSSQATAGAEETQYF
TGCACCAGCAGCCAGGCCACAGCGGGAGCGGAGGAGACCCAGTACTTC
>TRBJ2-1|TRBV30|.|TRBD2
CAWSVGSGDYNEQFF
TGTGCCTGGAGTGTAGGTAGCGGGGACTACAATGAGCAGTTCTTC
>TRBJ2-6|TRBV29-1|.|TRBD2
CSVEFSGGAGANVLTF
TGCAGCGTTGAGTTTAGTGGGGGGGCTGGGGCCAACGTCCTGACTTTC
>TRBJ2-7|TRBV2|.|.
CASSAGILAYEQYF
TGTGCCAGCAGTGCCGGGATATTGGCCTACGAGCAGTACTTC
>TRBJ1-3|TRBV2|.|.
CASSQISGNTIYF
TGTGCCAGCAGTCAGATCTCTGGAAACACCATATATTTT
>TRBJ2-7|TRBV30|.|TRBD2
CAWSVGTSGMSGEQYF
TGTGCCTGGAGTGTAGGAACTAGCGGGATGTCAGGCGAGCAGTACTTC
>TRBJ2-7|TRBV19|once|TRBD2
CASSSKRTSGSSYEQYF
TGTGCCAGTAGTTCAAAACGGACTAGCGGGAGCTCCTACGAGCAGTACTTC
>TRBJ1-4|TRBV11-2|.|TRBD1
CASSLNRQGYGEKLFF
TGTGCCAGCAGCTTGAACCGACAGGGATATGGGGAAAAACTGTTTTTT
>TRBJ1-1|TRBV6-1|.|.
CASSEPARGAFF
TGTGCCAGCAGTGAACCCGCCCGGGGTGCTTTCTTT
>TRBJ1-3|TRBV9|.|.
CASSVDSWPGNTIYF
TGTGCCAGCAGCGTGGACAGCTGGCCTGGAAACACCATATATTTT
>TRBJ1-1|TRBV2|.|TRBD1
CASRGTGEKAEAFF
TGTGCCAGCCGAGGGACAGGGGAAAAGGCTGAAGCTTTCTTT
>TRBJ1-1|TRBV5-1|.|TRBD1
CASSVGTGAVNTEAFF
TGCGCCAGCAGCGTAGGGACAGGGGCTGTGAACACTGAAGCTTTCTTT
>TRBJ1-4|TRBV2|.|TRBD1
CASSQGGNEKLFF
TGTGCCAGCAGCCAGGGGGGAAATGAAAAACTGTTTTTT
>TRBJ2-2|TRBV5-1|.|TRBD1
CASSLAQGASSGELFF
TGCGCCAGCAGCTTGGCACAGGGGGCGAGTTCCGGGGAGCTGTTTTTT
>TRBJ1-2|TRBV15|.|.
CATSRQGKIYGYTF
TGTGCCACCAGCAGACAGGGGAAGATCTATGGCTACACCTTC
>TRBJ2-1|TRBV15|.|TRBD2
CATSRFPLAGGNNEQFF
TGTGCCACCAGCAGATTCCCGCTAGCGGGAGGGAACAATGAGCAGTTCTTC
>TRBJ2-2|TRBV15|.|TRBD2
CATRFLAGNTGELFF
TGTGCCACCAGATTTCTAGCGGGAAATACCGGGGAGCTGTTTTTT
>TRBJ2-3|TRBV15|.|TRBD2
CATSRDLRGGTDTQYF
TGTGCCACCAGCAGAGATCTGCGGGGGGGGACAGATACGCAGTATTTT
>TRBJ2-7|TRBV19|.|TRBD1
CASSIGTGTYEQYF
TGTGCCAGTAGTATAGGGACAGGGACCTACGAGCAGTACTTC
>TRBJ1-2|TRBV5-4|.|.
CASSLPGSERGYTF
TGTGCCAGCAGCTTACCGGGATCAGAGAGGGGCTACACCTTC
>TRBJ2-3|TRBV2|.|.
CASGRETTSTDTQYF
TGTGCCAGCGGCCGGGAGACAACGAGCACAGATACGCAGTATTTT
>TRBJ1-3|TRBV27|.|TRBD1
CASSLRQGAGNTIYF
TGTGCCAGCAGTTTGCGGCAGGGGGCTGGAAACACCATATATTTT
>TRBJ2-2|TRBV5-4|.|TRBD2
CASSLPGLANGELFF
TGTGCCAGCAGCTTACCGGGACTAGCGAACGGGGAGCTGTTTTTT
>TRBJ1-3|TRBV7-9|.|.
CASSLARVGVSGNTIYF
TGTGCCAGCAGCTTAGCGCGAGTCGGGGTCTCTGGAAACACCATATATTTT
>TRBJ2-7|TRBV27|once|.
CASSLSGAYEQYF
TGTGCCAGCAGTTTATCGGGGGCTTACGAGCAGTACTTC
>TRBJ2-6|TRBV5-4|.|.
CASSPGVAGANVLTF
TGTGCCAGCAGCCCAGGGGTTGCTGGGGCCAACGTCCTGACTTTC